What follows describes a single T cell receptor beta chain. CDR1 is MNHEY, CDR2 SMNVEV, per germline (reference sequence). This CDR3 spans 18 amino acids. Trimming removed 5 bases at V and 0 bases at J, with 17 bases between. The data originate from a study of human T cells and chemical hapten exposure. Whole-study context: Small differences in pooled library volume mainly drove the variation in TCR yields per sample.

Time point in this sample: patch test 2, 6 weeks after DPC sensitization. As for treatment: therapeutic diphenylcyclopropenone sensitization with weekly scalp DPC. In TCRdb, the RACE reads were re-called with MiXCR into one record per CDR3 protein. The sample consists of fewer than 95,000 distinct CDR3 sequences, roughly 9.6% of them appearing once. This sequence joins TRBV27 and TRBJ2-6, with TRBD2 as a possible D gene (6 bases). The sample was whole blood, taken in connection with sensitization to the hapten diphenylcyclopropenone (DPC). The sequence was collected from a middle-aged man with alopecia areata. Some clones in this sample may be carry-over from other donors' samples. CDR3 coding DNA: TGTGCCAGCAGTCGAGAGACTAGTTCTGTCTCTGGGGCCAACGTCCTGACTTTC. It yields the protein CASSRETSSVSGANVLTF.